The rows below give T cell receptor beta chains drawn from one sample of a study of blood T cell repertoires in COVID-19. TCRdb keeps only in-frame clones here, not all; method: immunoSEQ multiplex PCR. The data contain some 350,000 clones, about nine tenths of them singletons. Sequencing was done on a sample of peripheral blood. The receptors originated from a woman in her sixties or seventies with COVID-19, enrolled during active disease. The CDR3 runs from the conserved cysteine through the conserved F or W. The D gene is left open where the match is weak. The size field is filled for only some rows; it gives once, few, many or a size class.

DNA | CDR3 | V | size | J | D
TGTGCCAGCAGCCAAGATCGGGGGGATGTGGGAGTCCGCTCTGGGGCCAACGTCCTGACTTTC | CASSQDRGDVGVRSGANVLTF | TRBV14 | . | TRBJ2-6 | TRBD2
TGTGCCAGCAGTCTGGGACCAGGGGCAGGAGAGCAGTACTTC | CASSLGPGAGEQYF | TRBV27 | . | TRBJ2-7 | .
TGTGCCAGCAGTGAAGGCCCGGGGGGCCCCAAAAACATTCAGTACTTC | CASSEGPGGPKNIQYF | TRBV2 | . | TRBJ2-4 | .
TGTGCCTGGAAAGGGGCTAACTATGGCTACACCTTC | CAWKGANYGYTF | TRBV30 | . | TRBJ1-2 | .
TGTGCCATCAGCACGGGGGGCTACAATGAGCAGTTCTTC | CAISTGGYNEQFF | TRBV10-3 | . | TRBJ2-1 | TRBD2
TGTGCCAGCAGTTCAACGGGGGGCTACTATGGCTACACCTTC | CASSSTGGYYGYTF | TRBV27 | . | TRBJ1-2 | .
TGTGCCAGCAGCGGTCGGGGGACTATCAATTCACCCCTCCACTTT | CASSGRGTINSPLHF | TRBV3-1/TRBV3-2 | . | TRBJ1-6 | .
TGTGCCAGTAGCCGCGGGACAGGGCAAGGCTACACCTTC | CASSRGTGQGYTF | TRBV19 | . | TRBJ1-2 | TRBD1
TGTGCCACAAGTTCCGTCTATTCTGGCTACACCTTC | CATSSVYSGYTF | TRBV6-5 | few | TRBJ1-2 | .
TGTGCCAGCACTAGCGGGGTGACCCAGTACTTC | CASTSGVTQYF | TRBV6-5 | . | TRBJ2-5 | TRBD2
TGTGCCAGCAGCCACGGACTAGCGGGGGGCAATGAGCAGTTCTTC | CASSHGLAGGNEQFF | TRBV7-9 | . | TRBJ2-1 | TRBD2
TGCGCCAGCAGTGAGCGGGGGACTGAAGCTTTCTTT | CASSERGTEAFF | TRBV10-2 | . | TRBJ1-1 | .
TGTGCCACCAGCGGCCCACAGGGGCGCGGCTACACCTTC | CATSGPQGRGYTF | TRBV15 | . | TRBJ1-2 | TRBD1
TGTGCCAGCAGTCCCGTAGGGGGCAATCAGCCCCAGCATTTT | CASSPVGGNQPQHF | TRBV6-6 | few | TRBJ1-5 | .
TGTGCCAGCAGCCCACAGGGGTACAGCTATGGCTACACCTTC | CASSPQGYSYGYTF | TRBV7-6 | . | TRBJ1-2 | TRBD1
TGTGCCAGCAGTTACGCACAGGGGTATAGCAATCAGCCCCAGCATTTT | CASSYAQGYSNQPQHF | TRBV6-5 | . | TRBJ1-5 | TRBD1
TGCGCCAGCAGCCTAGCGGTAGTCACAGATACGCAGTATTTT | CASSLAVVTDTQYF | TRBV4-1 | . | TRBJ2-3 | .